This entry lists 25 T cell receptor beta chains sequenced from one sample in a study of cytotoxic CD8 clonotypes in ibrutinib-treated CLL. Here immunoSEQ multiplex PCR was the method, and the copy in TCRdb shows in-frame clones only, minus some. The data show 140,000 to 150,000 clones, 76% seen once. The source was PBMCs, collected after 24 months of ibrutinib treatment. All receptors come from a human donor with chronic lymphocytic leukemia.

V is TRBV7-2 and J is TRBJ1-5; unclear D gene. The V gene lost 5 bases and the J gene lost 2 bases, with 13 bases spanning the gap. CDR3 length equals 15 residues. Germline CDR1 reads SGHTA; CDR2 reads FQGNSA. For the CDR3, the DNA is TGTGCCAGCAGCCAGTGGGCGGAGGGCAATCAGCCCCAGCATTTT. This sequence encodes CASSQWAEGNQPQHF.

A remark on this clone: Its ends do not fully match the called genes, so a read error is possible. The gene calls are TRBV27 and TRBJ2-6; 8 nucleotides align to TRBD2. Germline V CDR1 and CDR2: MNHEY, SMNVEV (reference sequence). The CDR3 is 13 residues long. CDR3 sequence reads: CASSLAGGNVLTF. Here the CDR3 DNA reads TGTGCCAGCAGTTTAGCGGGGGGCAACGTCCTGACTTTC. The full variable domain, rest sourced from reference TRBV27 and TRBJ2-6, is EAQVTQNPRYLITVTGKKLTVTCSQNMNHEYMSWYRQDPGLGLRQIYYSMNVEVTDKGDVPEGYKVSRKEKRNFPLILESPSPNQTSLYFCASSLAGGNVLTFGAGSRLTVL.

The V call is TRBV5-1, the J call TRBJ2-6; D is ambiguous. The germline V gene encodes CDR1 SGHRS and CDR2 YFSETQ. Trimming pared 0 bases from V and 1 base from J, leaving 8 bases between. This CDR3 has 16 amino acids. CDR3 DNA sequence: TGCGCCAGCAGCTTGGGAGGCCTTTCTGGGGCCAACGTCCTGACTTTC. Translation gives CASSLGGLSGANVLTF.

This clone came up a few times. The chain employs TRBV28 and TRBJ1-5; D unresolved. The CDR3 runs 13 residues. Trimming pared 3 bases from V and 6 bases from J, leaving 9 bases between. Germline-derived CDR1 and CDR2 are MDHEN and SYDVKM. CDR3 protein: CASSLWVGQPQHF. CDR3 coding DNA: TGTGCCAGCAGTTTGTGGGTGGGTCAGCCCCAGCATTTT. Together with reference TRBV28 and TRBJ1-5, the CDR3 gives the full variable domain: DVKVTQSSRYLVKRTGEKVFLECVQDMDHENMFWYRQDPGLGLRLIYFSYDVKMKEKGDIPEGYSVSREKKERFSLILESASTNQTSMYLCASSLWVGQPQHFGDGTRLSIL.

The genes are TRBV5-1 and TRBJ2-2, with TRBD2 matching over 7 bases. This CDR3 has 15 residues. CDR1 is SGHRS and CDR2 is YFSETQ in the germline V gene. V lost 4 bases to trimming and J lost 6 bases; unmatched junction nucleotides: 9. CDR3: CASSLLTSVSGELFF. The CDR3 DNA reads TGCGCCAGCAGCCTGCTTACTAGCGTTTCCGGGGAGCTGTTTTTT.

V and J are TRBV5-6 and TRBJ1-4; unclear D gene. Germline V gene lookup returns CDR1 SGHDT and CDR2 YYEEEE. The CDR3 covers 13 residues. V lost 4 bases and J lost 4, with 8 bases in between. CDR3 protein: CASSRPSNEKLFF. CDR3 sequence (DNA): TGTGCCAGCAGCCGGCCGAGTAATGAAAAACTGTTTTTT.

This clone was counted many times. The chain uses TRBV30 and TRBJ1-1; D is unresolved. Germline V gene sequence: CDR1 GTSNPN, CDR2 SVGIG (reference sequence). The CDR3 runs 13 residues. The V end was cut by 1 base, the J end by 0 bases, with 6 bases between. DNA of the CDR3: TGTGCCTGGAGTGCACACCTGAACACTGAAGCTTTCTTT. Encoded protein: CAWSAHLNTEAFF.

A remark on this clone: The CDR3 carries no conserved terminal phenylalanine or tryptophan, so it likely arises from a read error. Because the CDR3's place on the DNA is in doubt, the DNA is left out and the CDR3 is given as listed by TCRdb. This CDR3 reads CASSLGGTI. This chain joins TRBV7-3 and TRBJ2-3. The germline V gene encodes CDR1 SGHTA and CDR2 FQGTGA. The CDR3 is 9 residues long, ends included.

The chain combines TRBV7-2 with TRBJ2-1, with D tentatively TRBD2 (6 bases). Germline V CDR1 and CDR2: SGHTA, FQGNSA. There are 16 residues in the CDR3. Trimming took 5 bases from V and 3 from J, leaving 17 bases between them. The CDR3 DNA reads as TGTGCCAGCAGCCCCCGGGGGAGCGGCCACTACAATGAGCAGTTCTTC. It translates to CASSPRGSGHYNEQFF.

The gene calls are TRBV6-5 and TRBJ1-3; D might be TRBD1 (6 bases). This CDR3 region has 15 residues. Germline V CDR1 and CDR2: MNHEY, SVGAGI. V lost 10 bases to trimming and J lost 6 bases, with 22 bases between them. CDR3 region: CATKKPGTPTNTIYF. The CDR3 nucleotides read TGTGCCACCAAGAAACCCGGGACACCGACAAACACCATATATTTT.

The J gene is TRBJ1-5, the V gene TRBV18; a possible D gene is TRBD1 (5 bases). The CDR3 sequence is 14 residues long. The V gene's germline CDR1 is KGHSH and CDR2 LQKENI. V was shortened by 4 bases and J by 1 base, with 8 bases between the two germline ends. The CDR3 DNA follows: TGTGCCAGCTCACAACGACAGAGCAATCAGCCCCAGCATTTT. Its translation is CASSQRQSNQPQHF. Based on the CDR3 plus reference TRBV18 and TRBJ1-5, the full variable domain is NAGVMQNPRHLVRRRGQEARLRCSPMKGHSHVYWYRQLPEEGLKFMVYLQKENIIDESGMPKERFSAEFPKEGPSILRIQQVVRGDSAAYFCASSQRQSNQPQHFGDGTRLSIL.

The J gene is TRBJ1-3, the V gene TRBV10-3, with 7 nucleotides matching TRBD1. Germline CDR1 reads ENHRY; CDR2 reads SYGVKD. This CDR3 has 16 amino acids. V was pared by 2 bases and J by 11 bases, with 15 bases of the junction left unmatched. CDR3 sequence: CAISEGPTGSLEAIYF. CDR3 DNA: TGTGCCATCAGTGAGGGACCGACAGGGTCGCTAGAGGCCATATATTTT.

This CDR3 reads CASSEITGGYGYTF. For the CDR3, the DNA is TGTGCCAGCAGTGAAATCACAGGGGGCTATGGCTACACCTTC. V is TRBV2 and J is TRBJ1-2, with 8 bases matching TRBD1. The CDR3 length is 14 residues. Germline V gives CDR1 SNHLY, CDR2 FYNNEI. With V trimmed by 2 bases and J by 4 bases, 3 bases remained unmatched.

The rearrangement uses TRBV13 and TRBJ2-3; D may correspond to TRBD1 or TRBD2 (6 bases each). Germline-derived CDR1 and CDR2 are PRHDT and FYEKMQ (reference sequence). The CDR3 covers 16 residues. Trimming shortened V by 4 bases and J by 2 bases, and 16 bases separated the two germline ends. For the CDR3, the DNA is TGTGCCAGCAGCTCAAGGGGGTCGGGGGACACAGATACGCAGTATTTT. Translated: CASSSRGSGDTDTQYF.

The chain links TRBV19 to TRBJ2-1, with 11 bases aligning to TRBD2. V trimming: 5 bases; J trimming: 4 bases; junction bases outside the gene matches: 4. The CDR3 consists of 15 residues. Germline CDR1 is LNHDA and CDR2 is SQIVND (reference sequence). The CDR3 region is CASSPGTSGYNEQFF. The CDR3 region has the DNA TGTGCCAGTAGTCCCGGGACTAGCGGATACAATGAGCAGTTCTTC.

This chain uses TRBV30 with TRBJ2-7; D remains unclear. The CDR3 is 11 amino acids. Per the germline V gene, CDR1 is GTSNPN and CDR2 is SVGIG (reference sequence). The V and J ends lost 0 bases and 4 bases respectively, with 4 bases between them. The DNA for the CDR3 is TGTGCCTGGAGTGTACTTTACGAGCAGTACTTC. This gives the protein CAWSVLYEQYF.

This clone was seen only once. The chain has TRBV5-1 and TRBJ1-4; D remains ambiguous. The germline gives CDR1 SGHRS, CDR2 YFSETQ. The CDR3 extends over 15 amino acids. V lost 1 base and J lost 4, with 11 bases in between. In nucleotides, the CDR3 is TGCGCCAGCAGCTTGCTTGCCGGCCTTAATGAAAAACTGTTTTTT. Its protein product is CASSLLAGLNEKLFF.

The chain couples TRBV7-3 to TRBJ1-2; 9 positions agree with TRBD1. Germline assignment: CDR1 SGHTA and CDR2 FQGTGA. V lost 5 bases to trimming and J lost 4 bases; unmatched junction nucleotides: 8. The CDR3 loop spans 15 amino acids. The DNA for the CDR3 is TGTGCCAGCAGCCCCACAGGGGGCGAGGGCTATGGCTACACCTTC. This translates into CASSPTGGEGYGYTF.

This CDR3 reads CASSLDGHEAFF. The CDR3, as DNA: TGTGCCAGCAGCTTAGATGGGCATGAAGCTTTCTTT. This chain connects TRBV11-3 to TRBJ1-1; no firm D call. The CDR3 has 12 residues. The germline V and J ends were trimmed by 0 bases and 7 bases, with 6 bases remaining between them. Germline CDR1 reads SGHNT; CDR2 reads YENEEA. The full variable domain, completed using reference TRBV11-3 and TRBJ1-1, is EAGVVQSPRYKIIEKKQPVAFWCNPISGHNTLYWYLQNLGQGPELLIRYENEEAVDDSQLPKDRFSAERLKGVDSTLKIQPAELGDSAVYLCASSLDGHEAFFGQGTRLTVV.

CDR3 in DNA: TGTGCCAGCAGCCGCCGGACTAGCGGACAAGAGACCCAGTACTTC. Translated: CASSRRTSGQETQYF. The rearrangement joins TRBV6-6 to TRBJ2-5; 10 nucleotides match TRBD2. The V gene end was trimmed by 6 bases and the J gene end by 2 bases; junction bases not matched to a gene: 6. This CDR3 has 15 amino acids. Per the germline V gene, CDR1 is MNHNY and CDR2 is SVGAGI (reference sequence).

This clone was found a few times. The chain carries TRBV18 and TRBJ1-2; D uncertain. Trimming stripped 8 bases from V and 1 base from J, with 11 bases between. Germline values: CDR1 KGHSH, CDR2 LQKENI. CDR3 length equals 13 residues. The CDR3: CASAGRDNYGYTF. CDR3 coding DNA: TGTGCCAGCGCCGGGCGGGATAACTATGGCTACACCTTC. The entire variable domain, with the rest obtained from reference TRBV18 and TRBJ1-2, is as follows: NAGVMQNPRHLVRRRGQEARLRCSPMKGHSHVYWYRQLPEEGLKFMVYLQKENIIDESGMPKERFSAEFPKEGPSILRIQQVVRGDSAAYFCASAGRDNYGYTFGSGTRLTVV.

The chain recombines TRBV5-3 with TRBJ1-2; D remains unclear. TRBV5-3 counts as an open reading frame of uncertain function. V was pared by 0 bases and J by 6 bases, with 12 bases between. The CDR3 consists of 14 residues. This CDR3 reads CARSLGVPGDGYTF. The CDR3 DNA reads TGTGCCAGAAGCTTGGGGGTGCCAGGCGATGGCTACACCTTC.

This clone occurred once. The CDR3 loop reads CASSQTPGQFVTQYF. CDR3 sequence (DNA): TGCGCCAGCAGCCAGACACCGGGACAATTCGTGACCCAGTACTTC. The genes are TRBV4-3 and TRBJ2-5; TRBD1 is a possible D gene (6 bases). The CDR3 covers 15 residues. The V and J ends lost 3 bases and 7 bases respectively, with 18 bases between them. CDR1 and CDR2 from the germline V gene are LGHNA and YSLEER.

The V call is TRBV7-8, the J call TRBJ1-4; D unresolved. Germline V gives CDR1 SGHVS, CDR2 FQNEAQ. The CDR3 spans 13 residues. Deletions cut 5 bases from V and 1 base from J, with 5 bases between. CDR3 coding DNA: TGTGCCAGCAGCCCCCAAACTAATGAAAAACTGTTTTTT. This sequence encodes CASSPQTNEKLFF. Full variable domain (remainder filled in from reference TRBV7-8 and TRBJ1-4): GAGVSQSPRYKVAKRGQDVALRCDPISGHVSLFWYQQALGQGPEFLTYFQNEAQLDKSGLPSDRFFAERPEGSVSTLKIQRTQQEDSAVYLCASSPQTNEKLFFGSGTQLSVL.

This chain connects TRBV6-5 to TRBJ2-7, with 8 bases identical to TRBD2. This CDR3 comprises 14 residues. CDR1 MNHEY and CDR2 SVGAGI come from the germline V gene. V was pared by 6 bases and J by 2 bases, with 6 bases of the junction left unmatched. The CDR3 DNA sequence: TGTGCCAGCAGCCCCGGGGGGGGGCCCTACGAGCAGTACTTC. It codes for CASSPGGGPYEQYF.